Listed below are T cell receptor beta chains from one sample, sequenced in a study of control samples from healthy donors and cancer patients. The assay was immunoSEQ multiplex PCR, and TCRdb's table has in-frame clones only and misses some. The sample lists 200,000 or so clones, 85% to 95% occurring once. Sequencing was performed on blood. Receptor source: a man between 45 and 60 years old in good health. CDR3s include the opening cysteine and the closing phenylalanine or tryptophan. D genes are given only for firm matches. Not every row has a clone size; where given, it reads once, few, many or a size class.

>NA|TRBJ2-1|TRBV4-1|NA|18
CASSQDKVSNRWDNEQFF
TGCGCCAGCAGCCAAGATAAAGTGAGTAACCGCTGGGACAATGAGCAGTTCTTC
>NA|TRBJ1-2|TRBV28|NA|18
CASRRPQGYLAANYGYTF
TGTGCCAGCAGACGGCCCCAGGGATATTTGGCCGCTAACTATGGCTACACCTTC
>TRBD1|TRBJ1-5|TRBV4-2|NA|16
CASSQGSGTGGQPQHF
TGTGCCAGCAGCCAAGGTTCGGGGACAGGGGGTCAGCCCCAGCATTTT
>NA|TRBJ1-4|TRBV5-6|NA|13
CASSLGFREKLFF
TGTGCCAGCAGCTTAGGGTTTCGTGAAAAACTGTTTTTT
>TRBD1|TRBJ1-1|TRBV3-1/TRBV3-2|once|14
CASTVTGGFPEAFF
TGTGCCAGCACCGTGACAGGGGGCTTCCCTGAAGCTTTCTTT
>NA|TRBJ2-7|TRBV5-1|NA|13
CASSLTGNYEQYF
TGCGCCAGCAGCCTGACAGGAAACTACGAGCAGTACTTC
>TRBD2|TRBJ2-5|TRBV4-2|NA|16
CASSLYRLGRKETQYF
TGTGCCAGCAGCCTCTACCGCCTCGGGAGGAAGGAGACCCAGTACTTC
>NA|TRBJ2-3|TRBV9|NA|15
CASSVGPQSTDTQYF
TGTGCCAGCAGCGTCGGCCCGCAGAGCACAGATACGCAGTATTTT
>NA|TRBJ1-4|TRBV15|NA|15
CATSLWTPTGEKLFF
TGTGCCACCAGCCTATGGACACCCACAGGGGAAAAACTGTTTTTT
>TRBD1|TRBJ1-5|TRBV7-8|NA|15
CASSLDRGSNQPQHF
TGTGCCAGCAGCCTTGACAGGGGAAGCAATCAGCCCCAGCATTTT
>NA|TRBJ1-2|TRBV23-1|NA|16
CASSQSLDSYLYGYTF
TGCGCCAGCAGTCAATCCTTAGACAGCTACTTATATGGCTACACCTTC
>TRBD1|TRBJ2-2|TRBV9|NA|14
CASSATGGTGELFF
TGTGCCAGCAGCGCTACAGGGGGCACCGGGGAGCTGTTTTTT
>NA|TRBJ1-1|TRBV23-1|NA|15
CASSYNRDMNTEAFF
TGCGCCAGCAGTTATAACAGAGATATGAACACTGAAGCTTTCTTT
>NA|TRBJ1-4|TRBV9|once|13
CASSPRPQEKLFF
TGTGCCAGCAGCCCCCGCCCCCAGGAAAAACTGTTTTTT
>NA|TRBJ1-5|TRBV28|NA|12
CASRGGNQPQHF
TGTGCCAGCAGGGGGGGCAATCAGCCCCAGCATTTT
>NA|TRBJ2-7|TRBV7-9|NA|12
CASSPGSYEQYF
TGTGCCAGCAGCCCCGGCTCCTACGAGCAGTACTTC
>TRBD1|TRBJ2-6|TRBV6-2/TRBV6-3|NA|18
CASSRGKQGAPGANVLTF
TGTGCCAGCAGTCGGGGGAAACAGGGGGCGCCCGGGGCCAACGTCCTGACTTTC
>NA|TRBJ1-1|TRBV6-2/TRBV6-3|NA|14
CASSPQGRRSEAFF
TGTGCCAGCAGTCCGCAGGGACGTCGATCTGAAGCTTTCTTT
>TRBD2|TRBJ2-5|TRBV5-1|NA|13
CASSLVTSEDQYF
TGCGCCAGCAGCTTAGTGACTAGCGAGGACCAGTACTTC
>TRBD1|TRBJ1-5|TRBV5-1|NA|15
CASSLTPGGAQPQHF
TGCGCCAGCAGCTTAACCCCAGGGGGCGCGCAGCCCCAGCATTTT
>NA|TRBJ1-1|TRBV6-5|NA|11
CASSYGTEAFF
TGTGCCAGCAGTTACGGGACAGAAGCTTTCTTT
>NA|TRBJ1-2|TRBV27|NA|13
CASSPGTDYGYTF
TGTGCCAGCAGTCCCGGGACCGACTATGGCTACACCTTC
>TRBD1|TRBJ1-6|TRBV2|NA|15
CASSATGSGNSPLHF
TGTGCCAGCAGTGCGACAGGGTCTGGAAATTCACCCCTCCACTTT
>TRBD2|TRBJ2-2|TRBV7-2|NA|15
CASSLQPGGTGELFF
TGTGCCAGCAGCTTACAGCCGGGGGGTACCGGGGAGCTGTTTTTT
>TRBD2|TRBJ2-5|TRBV5-1|NA|16
CASSSGLAGGQETQYF
TGCGCCAGCAGCTCAGGACTAGCGGGGGGTCAAGAGACCCAGTACTTC
>NA|TRBJ1-2|TRBV7-2|once|15
CASSFVPGGAYGYTF
TGTGCCAGCAGCTTCGTTCCCGGGGGAGCCTATGGCTACACCTTC
>NA|TRBJ1-6|TRBV7-2|NA|15
CASTPRRTGNSPLHF
TGTGCCAGCACCCCTAGGCGGACGGGGAATTCACCCCTCCACTTT
>NA|TRBJ2-1|TRBV10-2|NA|14
CASRGGRGMDEQFF
TGCGCCAGCAGAGGGGGGCGGGGTATGGATGAGCAGTTCTTC
>NA|TRBJ1-1|TRBV7-9|NA|10
CACGDFEAFF
TGTGCCTGTGGGGACTTTGAAGCTTTCTTT
>NA|TRBJ2-3|TRBV19|NA|13
CASTGRSTDTQYF
TGTGCCAGTACTGGCAGAAGCACAGATACGCAGTATTTT
>TRBD1|TRBJ1-1|TRBV3-1/TRBV3-2|NA|15
CASSQEDRENTEAFF
TGTGCCAGCAGCCAAGAGGACAGGGAGAACACTGAAGCTTTCTTT
>NA|TRBJ2-7|TRBV6-5|NA|13
CASSYSGGIEQYF
TGTGCCAGCAGTTACTCGGGCGGGATCGAGCAGTACTTC
>TRBD1|TRBJ1-1|TRBV19|NA|13
CAIRGQPNTEAFF
TGTGCCATTAGGGGACAGCCGAACACTGAAGCTTTCTTT
>NA|TRBJ2-5|TRBV5-1|NA|14
CASSPGWNQETQYF
TGCGCCAGCAGCCCCGGTTGGAACCAAGAGACCCAGTACTTC
>NA|TRBJ2-3|TRBV7-2|NA|15
CASSLRENGADTQYF
TGTGCCAGCAGCTTAAGGGAAAATGGGGCAGATACGCAGTATTTT
>NA|TRBJ2-1|TRBV28|NA|15
CASISSGDKYNEQFF
TGTGCCAGCATTTCCAGCGGGGACAAATACAATGAGCAGTTCTTC
>NA|TRBJ2-7|TRBV24-1|once|13
CATSDFGGYEQYF
TGTGCCACCAGTGATTTCGGGGGCTACGAGCAGTACTTC
>NA|TRBJ1-2|TRBV24-1|NA|12
CATSDFNYGYTF
TGTGCCACCAGTGATTTTAACTATGGCTACACCTTC
>NA|TRBJ2-3|TRBV4-2|NA|14
CASSQDGIPDTQYF
TGTGCCAGCAGCCAAGATGGGATCCCAGATACGCAGTATTTT
>NA|TRBJ1-6|TRBV18|NA|12
CASSFEGPPLHF
TGTGCCAGCTCATTTGAGGGACCACCCCTCCACTTT
>NA|TRBJ1-1|TRBV20-1|NA|11
CSARGPFEAFF
TGCAGTGCTAGGGGGCCCTTTGAAGCTTTCTTT
>NA|TRBJ1-5|TRBV7-2|NA|15
CASSPTPGSNQPQHF
TGTGCCAGCAGCCCTACGCCCGGGAGCAATCAGCCCCAGCATTTT
>NA|TRBJ1-1|TRBV9|once|14
CASSYLGGKTEAFF
TGTGCCAGCAGCTATCTCGGGGGAAAAACTGAAGCTTTCTTT
>NA|TRBJ1-1|TRBV6-5|NA|13
CASSYFRAAEAFF
TGTGCCAGCAGTTACTTTAGGGCAGCTGAAGCTTTCTTT
>TRBD2|TRBJ2-3|TRBV3-1/TRBV3-2|NA|14
CASSAAGGTDTQYF
TGTGCCAGCTCGGCGGCGGGGGGGACAGATACGCAGTATTTT
>NA|TRBJ1-6|TRBV4-2|NA|18
CASSQDMAQGSYNSPLHF
TGTGCCAGCAGCCAAGATATGGCGCAGGGCTCCTATAATTCACCCCTCCACTTT
>NA|TRBJ1-2|TRBV27|few|15
CASSPKATGIYGYTF
TGTGCCAGCAGCCCGAAGGCGACGGGGATCTATGGCTACACCTTC
>NA|TRBJ2-3|TRBV5-6|NA|15
CASSLYPRGTDTQYF
TGTGCCAGCAGCTTGTATCCGCGCGGGACAGATACGCAGTATTTT
>NA|TRBJ1-2|TRBV30|NA|12
CAWSSRQWGYTF
TGTGCCTGGAGTAGTCGACAGTGGGGCTACACCTTC
>TRBD1|TRBJ1-5|TRBV3-1/TRBV3-2|NA|16
CASSQGTGGLSQPQHF
TGTGCCAGCAGCCAAGGAACAGGGGGCCTGAGTCAGCCCCAGCATTTT
>NA|TRBJ2-5|TRBV7-8|NA|13
CASSPLPQETQYF
TGTGCCAGCAGCCCCCTGCCACAAGAGACCCAGTACTTC
>NA|TRBJ2-2|TRBV18|NA|14
CASSPGLSTGELFF
TGTGCCAGCTCACCGGGACTTTCAACCGGGGAGCTGTTTTTT
>TRBD1|TRBJ1-5|TRBV7-2|once|16
CASSLAGTGINQPQHF
TGTGCCAGCAGCTTAGCCGGGACAGGGATCAATCAGCCCCAGCATTTT
>NA|TRBJ1-5|TRBV11-2|NA|14
CASSFSTPPQPQHF
TGTGCCAGCAGCTTTTCTACACCGCCTCAGCCCCAGCATTTT